One sample yielded the 3 T cell receptor beta chains listed below, sequenced in a study of CD8 T cells in ankylosing spondylitis. TCRdb ran MiXCR on the 5' RACE reads and lists one entry per CDR3 protein. The sample has more than 35,000 distinct CDR3 sequences; about 6.3% are singletons. Source material: blood, either unsorted or a sorted T cell fraction (not recorded which). These receptors all stem from a male donor with ankylosing spondylitis or in good health (not recorded which).

In this sample, this clonotype turned up many times. This chain connects TRBV6-1 to TRBJ1-2, with TRBD1 matching over 12 bases. Germline V gives CDR1 MNHNS, CDR2 SASEGT. CDR3 length: 16 amino acids. V shed 5 bases, J shed 4 bases, and the junction held 8 bases outside the gene matches. This chain's CDR3 is CASSPGTGGLVYGYTF. CDR3 bases: TGTGCCAGCAGTCCCGGGACAGGGGGCCTGGTCTATGGCTACACCTTC.

This clonotype was observed many times. The chain is built from TRBV6-1 and TRBJ2-1; D is possibly TRBD1 (6 bases). Trimming pared 4 bases from V and 1 base from J, leaving 14 bases between. Germline lookup yields CDR1 MNHNS and CDR2 SASEGT. The CDR3 consists of 16 residues. CDR3 residues: CASSAWTVLSYNEQFF. In DNA form, the CDR3 reads TGTGCCAGCAGTGCTTGGACAGTTCTTTCCTACAATGAGCAGTTCTTC.

This clonotype was seen repeatedly, ten times or more. This rearrangement joins TRBV9 to TRBJ1-1; D unclear. The CDR3 contains 13 residues. V lost 4 bases and J lost 1, with 8 bases in between. Germline V gives CDR1 SGDLS, CDR2 YYNGEE. CDR3 sequence (DNA): TGTGCCAGCAGCTCCCCGGGGAACACTGAAGCTTTCTTT. It is translated as CASSSPGNTEAFF.